This entry features one TCR beta chain sequence. Its antigen is still unknown. No quality values exist for individual bases; no much larger clone is one base distant. The method behind the library was the immunoSEQ multiplex PCR assay. The multiplex PCR relied on a mix of 60 forward primers for TCR Vbeta segments and 13 reverse primers for TCR Jbeta segments. Amplification of the CDR3 region of rearranged TCR beta genes was performed with a multiplex PCR assay on genomic DNA. The amplified TCR beta libraries were sequenced on the Illumina HiSeq System as 87-base-pair reads. Per the source publication's procedure: A later analysis counted some 74 million unique TCR beta chains across the roughly 700 repertoires, and 9 million to 14 million of these chains were shared by at least two donors. To remove PCR and sequencing errors, raw reads were error-corrected and collapsed into unique sequences using a nearest-neighbor algorithm that merged closely related sequences. To assign V, D and J gene segments, CDR3 sequences were aligned to IMGT reference sequences. For a sequence to be retained, a match of at least six nucleotides was required to both a V gene segment and a J gene segment. Rearrangements were classified as productive when the CDR3 lacked stop codons and remained in frame with V and J, and all other rearrangements were classified as non-productive. CDR3 was defined by IMGT convention, running from the second conserved V-encoded cysteine to the conserved J-encoded phenylalanine. Sequences without an unambiguous match to a single V gene segment were excluded from the earlier analysis of about 630 of the donors. An earlier analysis of 500 to 600 of the donors classified V segments as functional when productive rearrangements were above 56.7% and as segregating when the standard deviation between donors was above 5%. A statistical classification framework was developed to diagnose cytomegalovirus status using the catalog of TCR beta chain sequences. A later analysis assigned V and J genes by comparing TCR nucleotide sequences with IMGT/GENE-DB human TR gene sequences. Using the TCRdist pipeline, a later analysis assigned CDR3 sequences along with most-parsimonious VDJ recombination scenarios. In a later analysis, every TCR beta chain was defined by the combination of its CDR3 amino acid sequence and its V-gene family, and reads without a unique V-gene family were dropped. In a later analysis, 450 to 600 highly shared, low-generation-probability nucleotide sequences were removed to address suspected cross-contamination and a sequencing artifact. In a later analysis, a clonal expansion index was calculated for each public chain from normalized within-repertoire ranks of inferred template counts. In a later analysis, generation probabilities were computed with a VDJ recombination model fitted to out-of-frame rearrangements, and the resulting probabilities were checked against IGoR. A later analysis scored TCR-TCR, TCR-HLA and TCR-CMV co-occurrence with hypergeometric tests, applying a repertoire-size bias correction to TCR pairs. To estimate false discovery rates, a later analysis permuted the HLA or CMV assignments 20 times. In a later analysis, co-occurring TCRs were grouped using DBSCAN, with TCRdist sequence similarity added in when clustering inside HLA-allele-positive subsets. For co-occurrence clustering, repertoires with fewer than 30,000 or more than 120,000 public chains were excluded, along with a handful of repertoires with anomalous nucleotide sharing. TCRdb carries this immuneACCESS record with in-frame sequences only. Its versions omit some clonotypes, under half of them owing to an unresolved V gene in the studies checked, with the rest unexplained. V and J calls and clone size are given by that table; D and trimming were obtained from the DNA. The sample records roughly 150,000 clones, about 85% of which are singletons. Clones ranked in the top ten supply around 2.6% of the sample.

In total, roughly 670 healthy bone marrow donors made up the cohort. At the time of sampling, all cohort members were nominally healthy, though unrecorded immune exposures were likely present. The donor was CMV seropositive and was included in the group of around 300 seropositive cohort members. A peripheral blood sample was provided by each donor, and peripheral blood mononuclear cells were used for TCR beta sequencing. Genomic DNA extraction from the blood cell samples was performed with the Qiagen DNeasy Blood Extraction Kit. The sample belongs to a study of cytomegalovirus exposure and HLA in healthy donors (TCRdb year 2017). Regarding the research as a whole: In an earlier analysis of roughly 590 of the donors, around 290 Gb of sequence data and some 100 million unique TCR beta sequences from about 179 million T cells were reported. To predict cytomegalovirus infection status, the study combined high-throughput TCR immunosequencing, statistical association of individual TCRs with disease status, and machine learning. HLA typing included class I and class II loci at four-digit resolution. In an earlier analysis of more than 550 of the donors, high-throughput TCR beta sequencing was used to judge whether each TCR beta V gene segment behaved as functional or pseudogenic. Donor age, sex, ethnicity and CMV serostatus were compiled alongside the repertoire data. Because of strong linkage in the cohort, five DR-DQ haplotypes were treated as single units for association and clustering. A later genetic analysis took genome-wide SNP genotypes for about 55% of the 666 donors and used that subset as a discovery cohort. Around 300 gigabases of sequencing data and approximately 85 million unique TCR sequences were included in an early release covering under 650 HLA-typed donors. Besides the first cohort of roughly 640 subjects, a separate validation cohort made up of over 100 different subjects was used. Among around 400 genotyped donors of the cohort, an average of around 220,000 unique TCR beta nucleotide sequences was sequenced per donor, of which roughly 17% were non-productive. Using immunosequencing, the study profiled T cell repertoires from 500 to 800 subjects and related those repertoires to cytomegalovirus serostatus. In the later analysis, no new phenotypic data were used to find candidate immune exposures; instead, reliance was placed on TCR beta sequences and their occurrence across donors. Of the roughly 400 genotyped donors, over 65% fell in the genetic ancestry cluster associated with self-reported Caucasian donors. All discovery cohort repertoires had been generated on a single sequencing platform. Typing coverage differed by locus: A, B, C, DRB1 and DQB1 were typed in roughly 620-640 donors, DQA1 in approximately 520, DPA1 in around 610, and DPB1 in 450 to 490. A later analysis re-examined previously published TCR beta repertoires from roughly 720 donors and added high-resolution HLA genotyping to investigate patterns of TCR occurrence. The aim of the study was to test whether cataloging public T cell receptors could identify signatures of past pathogen exposure. Points the paper makes about the study in general: For the cohort, immune exposure information was limited to CMV serostatus. A later genetic analysis reported fewer N-insertions in productive TCRs among donors in an Asian-associated ancestry cluster than the roughly 700-donor mean. In this cohort, only TCR beta chains were sequenced, and detectable features were limited by the absence of alpha or paired-chain data. A further reported finding was that TCR beta sequences accurately predicted the HLA-A and HLA-B alleles for most subjects in the first cohort. Because the 87-base-pair reads could not distinguish some IMGT-functional V segments, including TRBV6-2 and TRBV6-3, those segments were excluded. When HLA alleles, especially DR and DQ, strongly co-occurred, TCR associations were difficult to assign to individual alleles. The study listed 164 TCR beta chains as associated with cytomegalovirus. In vitro tests confirmed that a few of the cytomegalovirus-associated TCR beta chains recognize cytomegalovirus antigens. A later analysis associated 16,951 TCR beta sequences with specific HLA alleles at a false discovery rate of 0.05. Most TCR sequences were observed very rarely across donors, whereas some public TCRs were present in many individuals. A later genetic analysis associated a missense DCLRE1C variant with V-gene and J-gene trimming of TCR beta chains, and an independent cohort replicated the association. According to a later analysis, TCR association rates differed among HLA loci, with DRB1 alleles showing the most associated TCRs and HLA-C alleles showing the fewest. According to the authors, the approach could potentially be generalized to other disease states and immunological phenotypes. A cluster of highly shared sequence variants was judged likely to represent a technical artifact of the sequencing pipeline. Broadly in line with IMGT annotations, most TCR beta V segments showed up in productive rearrangements about 87% or about 30% of the time in an earlier analysis of some 590 of the donors. Roughly uniform sequencing depth across donors was assumed in presence/absence analyses, although this assumption may not hold. In a later analysis, several top co-occurrence clusters were reported to appear linked to parvovirus B19, influenza, CMV and Epstein-Barr virus. In both the original and validation cohorts, the classifier was reported to diagnose cytomegalovirus status with high specificity and sensitivity. Compared with equally common non-associated chains, HLA-associated TCR beta chains in a later analysis were more clonally expanded and had lower generation probabilities. The earlier analysis of a few hundred of the donors excluded 15 to 20 rarely observed V segments, including chromosome 9 orphons, because counts were too low. Because some donors lacked HLA typing at each locus, the association tests relied only on the typed subset. Correlated functional status among segregating V segments might be attributable to linkage disequilibrium, but an unknown experimental factor could not be ruled out. A later analysis found that most CMV-associated TCR beta chains appeared HLA-restricted, with HLA associations seemingly driven largely by CMV exposure.

The CDR3 numbers 14 residues from cysteine through phenylalanine. Left in the record is the CDR3 DNA by itself, 42 bases read in frame from the first base. At the junction V is shortened by 5 bases and J by 6 bases; bases outside the gene matches: 3. Looking up the germline V gene yields CDR1 SGHAT and CDR2 FQNNGV. Sequencing was carried out using PBMCs. This chain joins TRBV11-2 to TRBJ2-3, with TRBD2 matching 12 junction bases. This receptor was taken from a man younger than 40 in good health and CMV-seropositive. The CDR3 protein: CASSPGLAGDTQYF. The sequenced DNA: TGTGCCAGCAGCCCAGGACTAGCGGGGGATACGCAGTATTTT.